Here is one T cell receptor (beta chain) with its context. This record comes from a study of blood T cell repertoires in COVID-19. The CDR3 contains 13 residues. The germline V and J ends were trimmed by 10 bases and 3 bases, with 14 bases remaining between them. Clones were read by immunoSEQ multiplex PCR, and TCRdb kept only the in-frame ones, dropping some. The top ten hold roughly 1.6% of the sample, which has about 250,000 clones, around nine tenths seen once. Sequencing used peripheral blood. The V gene is TRBV12-3 or TRBV12-4, the J gene TRBJ2-3, with a possible D match to TRBD1 (5 bases). The sequence came from a woman between 55 and 75 years old who had recovered from COVID-19. In DNA, the CDR3 is TGTGCCACCACAGGCTTCGGGACAGATACGCAGTATTTT. This codes for CATTGFGTDTQYF.